These 27 T cell receptor beta chains were all obtained from the same sample, sequenced in a study of neurological immune-mediated disorders (dated by TCRdb to the late 2010s). Receptor libraries were prepared by 5' RACE. Sequencing was carried out with an Illumina HiSeq 2500. The raw public data were reprocessed by TCRdb itself: fastp quality trimming at Q25, MiXCR clonotype calling, in-frame beta chains only. Every distinct CDR3 protein forms one entry, paired with its most common genes and DNA. For this sample there are tens of thousands of distinct CDR3 sequences; 2.5% appear just once. In total, the top ten clones hold under 4% of the sample. The specimen sequenced was PBMCs. These receptors originate from a man aged 50-60 years with multiple sclerosis.

In this sample, this clonotype turned up many times. V is TRBV28 and J is TRBJ2-2; D possibly matches TRBD1 or TRBD2 (5 bases each). Trimming removed 3 bases from V and 5 bases from J, with 22 bases in between. This CDR3 is built from 18 residues. Germline V gives CDR1 MDHEN, CDR2 SYDVKM. In nucleotides, the CDR3 is TGTGCCAGCAGTTTGTTACCAGGGAGCCACAGGAGTACCGGGGAGCTGTTTTTT. Translating it yields CASSLLPGSHRSTGELFF.

V and J are TRBV30 and TRBJ1-6, with D tentatively TRBD1 (5 bases). The V gene's germline CDR1 is GTSNPN and CDR2 SVGIG (reference sequence). The CDR3 has 13 amino acids. Trimming took 7 bases from V and 7 from J, leaving 14 bases between them. In DNA form, the CDR3 reads TGTGCCTACTGGGACCCCAGGAATTCACCCCTCCACTTT. It specifies CAYWDPRNSPLHF.

In its sample, this clonotype was seen many times. The J gene is TRBJ1-1, the V gene TRBV5-1, with D unclear. Germline-derived CDR1 and CDR2 are SGHRS and YFSETQ. V was pared by 0 bases and J by 0 bases, with 9 bases between. This CDR3 has 15 amino acids. The CDR3 nucleotides are TGCGCCAGCAGCTTGGGCAACAGCATGAACACTGAAGCTTTCTTT. It encodes CASSLGNSMNTEAFF.

The table lists this clonotype with many counts. The rearrangement uses TRBV5-1 and TRBJ2-3, with D perhaps matching TRBD2 (5 bases). The CDR3 length is 14 residues. Germline CDR1 reads SGHRS; CDR2 reads YFSETQ. Trimming stripped 1 base from V and 2 bases from J, with 8 bases between. The CDR3 region is CASSLSGSTDTQYF. The DNA of the CDR3 is TGCGCCAGCAGCTTGTCGGGGTCCACAGATACGCAGTATTTT.

This clonotype was detected many times. The chain combines TRBV7-8 with TRBJ1-1; D not resolved. The germline V and J ends were trimmed by 2 bases and 4 bases, with 17 bases remaining between them. This CDR3 is built from 16 residues. Germline values: CDR1 SGHVS, CDR2 FQNEAQ. The CDR3 here is CASSLSAGSASTEAFF. The CDR3 DNA reads as TGTGCCAGCAGCTTATCAGCTGGAAGTGCTAGCACTGAAGCTTTCTTT.

This clonotype was counted ten times or more. CDR3 DNA sequence: TGCAGCGTCCCAGGAATCGGGGCCGGTACTTTCTTT. Translation gives CSVPGIGAGTFF. The rearrangement joins TRBV29-1 to TRBJ1-1, with a tentative D call TRBD1 (5 bases). From germline, CDR1 is SQVTM and CDR2 ANQGSEA. There are 12 residues in the CDR3. V lost 6 bases and J 12 bases, leaving 20 bases between the germline ends. The entire variable domain, with the rest obtained from reference TRBV29-1 and TRBJ1-1, is as follows: SAVISQKPSRDICQRGTSLTIQCQVDSQVTMMFWYRQQPGQSLTLIATANQGSEATYESGFVIDKFPISRPNLTFSTLTVSNMSPEDSSIYLCSVPGIGAGTFFGQGTRLTVV.

This clonotype was recorded at least ten times. The V and J genes are TRBV3-1 and TRBJ2-2; D is unresolved. The germline CDR1 and CDR2 sequences are LGHDT and YNNKEL (reference sequence). This CDR3 has 13 amino acids. The V and J ends lost 1 base and 4 bases respectively, with 4 bases between them. The DNA for the CDR3 is TGTGCCAGCAGCCAAGTTCGCACCGGGGAGCTGTTTTTT. Amino acid sequence: CASSQVRTGELFF.

This clonotype was detected ten times or more. This sequence joins TRBV5-1 and TRBJ2-3; 8 bases are a match to TRBD1. This CDR3 has 14 amino acids. Unmatched junction bases numbered 11, after V lost 4 bases and J lost 10 bases. The V gene's germline CDR1 is SGHRS and CDR2 YFSETQ. CDR3 sequence: CASSAALDRAAQYF. The CDR3 bases are TGCGCCAGCAGCGCGGCTTTGGACAGGGCGGCGCAGTATTTT.

This clonotype has ten or more counts. The chain couples TRBV4-3 to TRBJ1-2; no firm D call. V lost 0 bases and J lost 8, with 19 bases in between. The germline V gene encodes CDR1 LGHNA and CDR2 YSLEER. This CDR3 has 16 residues. In nucleotides, the CDR3 is TGCGCCAGCAGCCAAGATCGGACGTCTTCCTGGGGAGGCTACACCTTC. This encodes CASSQDRTSSWGGYTF.

The table lists this clonotype with many counts. The chain employs TRBV28 and TRBJ2-1; 7 bases are shared with TRBD2. The J segment lost 0 bases and the V segment lost 7 bases, leaving 6 bases of the junction unmatched. Germline-derived CDR1 and CDR2 are MDHEN and SYDVKM. The CDR3 covers 15 residues. CDR3 sequence reads: CASTFGGGSYNEQFF. The CDR3 DNA reads TGTGCCAGCACCTTTGGGGGGGGCTCCTACAATGAGCAGTTCTTC.

In the case of this clonotype: This clone may be a read error of a much larger clone one base away. This chain links TRBV20-1 with TRBJ1-5; D is possibly TRBD1 (5 bases). Trimming left V 1 base short and J 7 bases short, with 11 bases between. Germline V gives CDR1 DFQATT, CDR2 SNEGSKA (reference sequence). CDR3 size: 13 residues. The chain's CDR3 is CSARGHGGQPQHF. DNA of the CDR3: TGCAGTGCTAGAGGACATGGGGGACAGCCCCAGCATTTT.

This clonotype was recorded at least ten times. The J gene is TRBJ2-1, the V gene TRBV7-2, with no clear D. The ends were cut back, 4 bases at V and 5 bases at J, with 15 bases in the middle. Germline-derived CDR1 and CDR2 are SGHTA and FQGNSA. The CDR3 spans 15 residues. The CDR3 is CASSWTAKTNNEQFF. The CDR3 DNA sequence: TGTGCCAGCAGCTGGACGGCCAAGACGAACAATGAGCAGTTCTTC.

At least ten counts were recorded for this clonotype. J is TRBJ2-4 and V is TRBV20-1; D not resolved. CDR1 is DFQATT, CDR2 SNEGSKA, per germline (reference sequence). Trimming stripped 2 bases from V and 10 bases from J, with 12 bases between. The CDR3 has 12 residues. This CDR3 is CSARPDGRIQYF. CDR3 in DNA: TGCAGTGCTAGACCGGATGGAAGGATTCAGTACTTC.

This clonotype was seen ten or more times. The chain couples TRBV20-1 to TRBJ1-2; D ambiguous. The V gene's germline CDR1 is DFQATT and CDR2 SNEGSKA (reference sequence). Deletions cut 1 base from V and 4 bases from J, with 10 bases between. CDR3 size: 13 residues. As DNA, the CDR3 is TGCAGTGCTAGAGGGCCCCTCGCCTATGGCTACACCTTC. Amino acid sequence: CSARGPLAYGYTF.

This clonotype was recorded at least ten times. The chain recombines TRBV5-4 with TRBJ2-2; weak D call: TRBD2 (7 bases). Deletions cut 3 bases from V and 5 bases from J, with 14 bases between. Germline V gene lookup returns CDR1 SGHNT and CDR2 YYREEE (reference sequence). CDR3 length: 15 residues. CDR3 protein: CASSWAGAGTGELFF. CDR3 sequence (DNA): TGTGCCAGCAGCTGGGCGGGGGCGGGTACCGGGGAGCTGTTTTTT.

This clonotype was observed many times. This chain links TRBV12-3 or TRBV12-4 with TRBJ1-6, with D possibly matching TRBD1 (5 bases). V was trimmed by 5 bases and J by 8 bases, leaving 13 bases between them. The CDR3 loop spans 14 amino acids. This chain's CDR3 is CASSPSGGDSPLHF. In DNA, the CDR3 is TGTGCCAGCAGTCCTTCGGGGGGGGATTCACCCCTCCACTTT.

This clonotype has at least ten counts. The J gene is TRBJ2-4, the V gene TRBV29-1; the D gene is possibly TRBD1 (6 bases). Germline V gene lookup returns CDR1 SQVTM and CDR2 ANQGSEA. Trimming left V 3 bases short and J 3 bases short, with 12 bases between. The CDR3 sequence is 14 residues long. CDR3 protein: CSVEDSKGKNIQYF. The CDR3 region has the DNA TGCAGCGTTGAGGACAGTAAGGGCAAAAACATTCAGTACTTC.

This clonotype was seen many times. V and J are TRBV5-1 and TRBJ1-1; D call uncertain. With 1 base removed from V and 6 bases from J, the gap between germline ends came to 7 bases. CDR1 SGHRS and CDR2 YFSETQ come from the germline V gene. The CDR3 is 12 amino acids. This CDR3 is CASSLNLAEAFF. CDR3 coding DNA: TGCGCCAGCAGCTTGAATCTGGCTGAAGCTTTCTTT.

Ten or more counts support this clonotype. The V call is TRBV7-2, the J call TRBJ1-1, with D unclear. V gave up 1 base and J gave up 2 bases, with 8 bases separating them. The CDR3 has 14 amino acids. CDR1 is SGHTA and CDR2 is FQGNSA in the germline V gene. CDR3 DNA sequence: TGTGCCAGCAGCTTAGGTCCAGCCAACACTGAAGCTTTCTTT. Translation: CASSLGPANTEAFF.

This clonotype was seen many times. In nucleotides, the CDR3 is TGTGCCAGCAGCTCCCCGGGACAGGGGAAAGAGACCCAGTACTTC. Residues: CASSSPGQGKETQYF. The chain uses TRBV5-6 and TRBJ2-5, with TRBD1 matching 10 bases. Germline values: CDR1 SGHDT, CDR2 YYEEEE. The V segment lost 3 bases and the J segment 3 bases; nucleotides outside the gene matches: 5. This CDR3 is 15 amino acids long.

Many counts were recorded for this clonotype. CDR3 DNA sequence: TGTGCCAGCAGTGAATCGGCGGGGGTAGGGGGGGAGCAGTTCTTC. Amino acids: CASSESAGVGGEQFF. This chain uses TRBV6-1 with TRBJ2-1; D might be TRBD2 (7 bases). V lost 2 bases to trimming and J lost 10 bases, with 18 bases between them. The germline CDR1 and CDR2 sequences are MNHNS and SASEGT. CDR3 length: 15 residues.

This clonotype has at least ten counts. The chain recombines TRBV20-1 with TRBJ2-3, with 7 bases that match TRBD2. This CDR3 comprises 16 residues. Trimming took 5 bases from V and 1 from J; bases not matched to a gene: 12. From germline, CDR1 is DFQATT and CDR2 SNEGSKA (reference sequence). CDR3 sequence reads: CSARSLWSGGTDTQYF. As DNA, the CDR3 is TGCAGTGCTCGGTCCCTCTGGAGCGGGGGCACAGATACGCAGTATTTT.

Ten or more counts support this clonotype. DNA of the CDR3: TGTGCCAGTAGCCCAAGGGGGGGCAAGTACTTC. Its protein is CASSPRGGKYF. The rearrangement uses TRBV19 and TRBJ2-7, with D tentatively TRBD2 (7 bases). The CDR3 is made up of 11 amino acids. CDR1 is LNHDA, CDR2 SQIVND, per germline (reference sequence). V gave up 6 bases and J gave up 11 bases, with 14 bases separating them.

This clonotype was seen at least ten times. The CDR3 DNA reads as TGCAGCGTCAGACAGATATCGAAGATACAAGAGACCCAGTACTTC. Its protein product is CSVRQISKIQETQYF. V gene TRBV29-1 combines with J gene TRBJ2-5; D perhaps matches TRBD1 (5 bases). The germline V gene has CDR1 SQVTM and CDR2 ANQGSEA. The CDR3 spans 15 residues. The V gene lost 6 bases and the J gene lost 2 bases, with 19 bases spanning the gap. Looking up the rest from reference TRBV29-1 and TRBJ2-5 gives the full variable domain: SAVISQKPSRDICQRGTSLTIQCQVDSQVTMMFWYRQQPGQSLTLIATANQGSEATYESGFVIDKFPISRPNLTFSTLTVSNMSPEDSSIYLCSVRQISKIQETQYFGPGTRLLVL.

This clonotype appeared many times. The chain joins TRBV15 to TRBJ2-1, with D tentatively TRBD2 (5 bases). Trimming pared 9 bases from V and 3 bases from J, leaving 12 bases between. This CDR3 has 13 amino acids. Looked up from germline, CDR1 is LNHNV and CDR2 is YYDKDF (reference sequence). The CDR3 is CATKRWDYNEQFF. In DNA form, the CDR3 reads TGTGCCACAAAGCGGTGGGACTACAATGAGCAGTTCTTC. Using reference TRBV15 and TRBJ2-1 for the parts outside the CDR3, the full variable domain is DAMVIQNPRYQVTQFGKPVTLSCSQTLNHNVMYWYQQKSSQAPKLLFHYYDKDFNNEADTPDNFQSRRPNTSFCFLDIRSPGLGDTAMYLCATKRWDYNEQFFGPGTRLTVL.

In this sample, this clonotype turned up many times. The chain joins TRBV5-1 to TRBJ2-2; a weak D match, TRBD1 (5 bases). The CDR3 loop spans 14 amino acids. V dropped 1 base and J dropped 6 bases, with 10 bases sitting between them. Germline V lookup: CDR1 SGHRS, CDR2 YFSETQ. Here the CDR3 DNA reads TGCGCCAGCAGCTTGACAGGAAAGGCCGGGGAGCTGTTTTTT. It is translated as CASSLTGKAGELFF.

This clonotype has a count of ten or more. The CDR3 here is CASSHVREVDTQYF. DNA for the CDR3: TGCGCCAGCAGCCACGTTCGGGAGGTCGATACGCAGTATTTT. The rearrangement links TRBV4-1 to TRBJ2-3; TRBD2 agrees at 7 bases. The trim removed 3 bases at V and 6 bases at J, leaving 6 bases unmatched. Looked up from germline, CDR1 is MGHRA and CDR2 is YSYEKL. The CDR3 covers 14 residues.